Listed here is a single T cell receptor beta chain. This sample is part of a study of control samples from healthy donors and cancer patients. Measured with immunoSEQ multiplex PCR; TCRdb has only the in-frame clones, and not every one. The sample holds some 120,000 clones, around 96% seen once. Trimming cost V 3 bases and J 0 bases; bases outside gene matches: 10. The V gene's germline CDR1 is SEHNR and CDR2 FQNEAQ (reference sequence). CDR3 length: 19 amino acids. Sequencing input: blood. The genes are TRBV7-9 and TRBJ2-3; 12 nucleotides match TRBD2. The TCR sequence derives from a man aged 30 to 45 in good health. CDR3 residues: CASSLGTSGGHISTDTQYF. The CDR3 DNA sequence: TGTGCCAGCAGCTTGGGAACTAGCGGGGGGCATATTAGCACAGATACGCAGTATTTT. Drawing the rest from reference TRBV7-9 and TRBJ2-3, the complete variable domain is DTGVSQNPRHKITKRGQNVTFRCDPISEHNRLYWYRQTLGQGPEFLTYFQNEAQLEKSRLLSDRFSAERPKGSFSTLEIQRTEQGDSAMYLCASSLGTSGGHISTDTQYFGPGTRLTVL.